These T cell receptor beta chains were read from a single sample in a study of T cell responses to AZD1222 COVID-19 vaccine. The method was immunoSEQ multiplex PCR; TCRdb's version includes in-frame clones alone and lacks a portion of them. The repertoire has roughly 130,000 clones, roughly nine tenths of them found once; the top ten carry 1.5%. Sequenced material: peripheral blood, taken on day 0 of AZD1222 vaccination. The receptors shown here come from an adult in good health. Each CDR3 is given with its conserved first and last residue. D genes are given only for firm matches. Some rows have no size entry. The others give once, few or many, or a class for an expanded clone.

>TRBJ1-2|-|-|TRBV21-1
CASSRKGPGYYTF
TGTGCCAGCAGCCGCAAAGGACCCGGATACTACACCTTC
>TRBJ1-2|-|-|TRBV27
CASSARRVNYGYTF
TGTGCCAGCAGTGCCAGACGGGTTAACTATGGCTACACCTTC
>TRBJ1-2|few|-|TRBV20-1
CSASTGQAYGYTF
TGCAGTGCTAGTACAGGGCAAGCCTATGGCTACACCTTC
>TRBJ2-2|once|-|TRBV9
CASSVVRDTGELFF
TGTGCCAGCAGCGTAGTGAGGGACACCGGGGAGCTGTTTTTT
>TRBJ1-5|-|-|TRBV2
CASSTEGTNQPQHF
TGTGCCAGCAGTACAGAGGGCACCAATCAGCCCCAGCATTTT
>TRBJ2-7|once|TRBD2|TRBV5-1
CASSLVSGAYYEQYF
TGCGCCAGCAGCTTGGTTAGCGGGGCGTACTACGAGCAGTACTTC
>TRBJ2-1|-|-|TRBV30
CAWSLRGGHYNEQFF
TGTGCCTGGAGTCTTAGGGGGGGGCACTACAATGAGCAGTTCTTC
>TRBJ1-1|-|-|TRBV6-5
CASSYSSPSEAFF
TGTGCCAGCAGTTACTCGAGTCCCTCTGAAGCTTTCTTT
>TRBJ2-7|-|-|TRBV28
CASSPIAARTDEQYF
TGTGCCAGCAGTCCTATAGCGGCTCGCACGGACGAGCAGTACTTC
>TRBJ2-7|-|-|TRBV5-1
CASSLDRPYEQYF
TGCGCCAGCAGCTTGGACAGACCCTACGAGCAGTACTTC
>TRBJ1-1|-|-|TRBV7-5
CVRRPDRGNTEAFF
TGTGTCAGAAGACCGGACAGGGGGAACACTGAAGCTTTCTTT
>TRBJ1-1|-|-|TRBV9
CASSPRMNTEAFF
TGTGCCAGCAGCCCGCGGATGAACACTGAAGCTTTCTTT
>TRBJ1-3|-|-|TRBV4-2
CASSQDQGSSGNTIYF
TGTGCCAGCAGCCAAGATCAAGGGAGCTCTGGAAACACCATATATTTT
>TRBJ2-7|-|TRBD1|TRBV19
CASSPFGQGLSYEQYF
TGTGCCAGTAGTCCCTTCGGACAGGGTTTGTCCTACGAGCAGTACTTC
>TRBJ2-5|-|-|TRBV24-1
CATSDLQFGGQETQYF
TGTGCCACCAGTGATTTGCAGTTTGGGGGCCAAGAGACCCAGTACTTC
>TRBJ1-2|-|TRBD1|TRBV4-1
CASSQEGTGGGYTF
TGCGCCAGCAGCCAGGAGGGGACAGGGGGCGGCTACACCTTC
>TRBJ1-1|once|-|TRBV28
CASSLSVVQGGLNTEAFF
TGTGCCAGCAGTTTATCGGTTGTCCAGGGAGGCTTGAACACTGAAGCTTTCTTT
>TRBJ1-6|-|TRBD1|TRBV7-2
CASSPGQGARSPLHF
TGTGCCAGCAGCCCGGGACAGGGGGCAAGGTCACCCCTCCACTTT
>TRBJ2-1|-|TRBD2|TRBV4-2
CASSEEGTSSYNEQFF
TGTGCCAGCAGCGAAGAGGGGACTAGCTCCTACAATGAGCAGTTCTTC
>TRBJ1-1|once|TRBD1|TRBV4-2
CASSHLGQGNTEAFF
TGTGCCAGCAGCCACCTGGGACAGGGGAACACTGAAGCTTTCTTT
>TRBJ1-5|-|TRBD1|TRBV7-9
CASSRVSGTGLVGQPQHF
TGTGCCAGCAGCCGCGTATCCGGGACAGGGCTGGTAGGACAGCCCCAGCATTTT
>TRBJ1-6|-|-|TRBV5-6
CASSPGDSPLHF
TGTGCCAGCAGCCCGGGAGATTCACCCCTCCACTTT
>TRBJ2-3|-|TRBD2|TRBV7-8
CASSLGRLAGVSDTQYF
TGTGCCAGCAGCTTAGGACGACTAGCGGGGGTATCAGATACGCAGTATTTT
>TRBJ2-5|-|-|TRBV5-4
CASSIGGVYGQETQYF
TGTGCCAGCAGCATCGGCGGGGTATACGGCCAAGAGACCCAGTACTTC
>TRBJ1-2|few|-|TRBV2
CASRGGATYGYTF
TGTGCCAGCAGGGGGGGCGCAACTTATGGCTACACCTTC
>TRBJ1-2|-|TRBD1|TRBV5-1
CASSLAGQGEGYTF
TGCGCCAGCAGCTTGGCGGGACAGGGGGAAGGCTACACCTTC
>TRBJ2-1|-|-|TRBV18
CASSPPSQGYNEQFF
TGTGCCAGCTCACCACCGTCCCAGGGCTACAATGAGCAGTTCTTC
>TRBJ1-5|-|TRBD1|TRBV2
CASLSGTDFNQPQHF
TGTGCCAGTCTTTCCGGGACAGACTTCAATCAGCCCCAGCATTTT
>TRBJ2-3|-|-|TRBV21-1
CASSILGLAGDTRHTDTQYF
TGTGCCAGCAGCATCCTAGGACTAGCGGGAGACACTAGACACACAGATACGCAGTATTTT
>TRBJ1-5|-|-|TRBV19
CASSFSGAQNQPQHF
TGTGCCAGTAGTTTCTCAGGGGCCCAAAATCAGCCCCAGCATTTT
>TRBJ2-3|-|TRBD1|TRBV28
CASRPRTGGFTDTQYF
TGTGCCAGCAGACCGCGGACAGGGGGCTTCACAGATACGCAGTATTTT